These T cell receptor beta chains were read from a single sample in a study of T cell changes during pregnancy in multiple sclerosis. Measured with immunoSEQ multiplex PCR; TCRdb has only the in-frame clones, and not every one. The table includes tens of thousands of clones, 85% to 90% detected once. This sample comprised peripheral blood, obtained after pregnancy. All receptors come from a female donor in good health, enrolled as a control in a pregnancy study. CDR3s leave out the opening cysteine and the closing phenylalanine or tryptophan. Fields, in order: J gene, clone size, V gene, CDR3 protein. A row's size may be missing; if present it is once, few, many or a size class.

J gene: TRBJ2-5
clone size: NA
V gene: TRBV18
CDR3 protein: ASSPRREPGETQY

J gene: TRBJ2-3
clone size: NA
V gene: TRBV6-1
CDR3 protein: ASSEMRASTDTQY

J gene: TRBJ2-3
clone size: NA
V gene: TRBV27
CDR3 protein: ATRPLPGQGKDTQY

J gene: TRBJ1-4
clone size: NA
V gene: TRBV6-5
CDR3 protein: ASSPTRTNEKLF

J gene: TRBJ2-1
clone size: NA
V gene: TRBV19
CDR3 protein: ASSIAGTGPEQF

J gene: TRBJ1-6
clone size: NA
V gene: TRBV6-5
CDR3 protein: ASSPEGLQNSPLH

J gene: TRBJ2-7
clone size: NA
V gene: TRBV27
CDR3 protein: ASAGSASYEQY

J gene: TRBJ2-1
clone size: NA
V gene: TRBV5-6
CDR3 protein: ASSPRQHYNEQF

J gene: TRBJ2-7
clone size: NA
V gene: TRBV6-5
CDR3 protein: ASSQLTDYEQY

J gene: TRBJ2-4
clone size: once
V gene: TRBV10-2
CDR3 protein: ASSERASGGLAAKNIQY

J gene: TRBJ2-1
clone size: NA
V gene: TRBV7-7
CDR3 protein: ASSSSNQDEQF

J gene: TRBJ2-7
clone size: NA
V gene: TRBV12-5
CDR3 protein: ASGLDPPRGEQY

J gene: TRBJ2-7
clone size: NA
V gene: TRBV9
CDR3 protein: ARGTGSIYEQY

J gene: TRBJ1-2
clone size: few
V gene: TRBV11-2
CDR3 protein: ATHRGVNYGYT

J gene: TRBJ2-3
clone size: NA
V gene: TRBV4-2
CDR3 protein: ASSQDSGRGVGTDTQY

J gene: TRBJ2-4
clone size: NA
V gene: TRBV11-2
CDR3 protein: ASSHSGGPFLAKNIQY

J gene: TRBJ1-4
clone size: once
V gene: TRBV29-1
CDR3 protein: SVEVAGEKLF

J gene: TRBJ2-7
clone size: few
V gene: TRBV9
CDR3 protein: ASSGRDNSYEQY

J gene: TRBJ2-7
clone size: NA
V gene: TRBV7-9
CDR3 protein: ASSPQGNYEQY

J gene: TRBJ2-3
clone size: NA
V gene: TRBV9
CDR3 protein: ASNWRGTDTQY

J gene: TRBJ1-5
clone size: NA
V gene: TRBV5-4
CDR3 protein: ASSQTGDDPGNQPQH

J gene: TRBJ1-1
clone size: NA
V gene: TRBV6-1
CDR3 protein: ASSNRVGHTEAF

J gene: TRBJ2-5
clone size: NA
V gene: TRBV25-1
CDR3 protein: ASSGASRETQY

J gene: TRBJ2-7
clone size: NA
V gene: TRBV7-6
CDR3 protein: ASSFMGGSTHEQY

J gene: TRBJ1-2
clone size: NA
V gene: TRBV9
CDR3 protein: ASSVATGANYGYT

J gene: TRBJ2-3
clone size: NA
V gene: TRBV5-4
CDR3 protein: ASSPGGLAGGTDTQY

J gene: TRBJ1-4
clone size: NA
V gene: TRBV7-2
CDR3 protein: ATGTHNEKLF

J gene: TRBJ1-1
clone size: once
V gene: TRBV19
CDR3 protein: AASQVNTEAF

J gene: TRBJ2-7
clone size: once
V gene: TRBV6-1
CDR3 protein: ASSPGTGGSEY

J gene: TRBJ2-7
clone size: NA
V gene: TRBV9
CDR3 protein: ASSLGTGGHLYEQY

J gene: TRBJ1-2
clone size: NA
V gene: TRBV6-5
CDR3 protein: ASSAPGEGYT

J gene: TRBJ2-2
clone size: NA
V gene: TRBV5-4
CDR3 protein: ASSLAPPGTDGELF

J gene: TRBJ1-6
clone size: NA
V gene: TRBV7-9
CDR3 protein: ASSGGADGNSPLH

J gene: TRBJ2-3
clone size: NA
V gene: TRBV6-1
CDR3 protein: ASSALNRASTDTQY

J gene: TRBJ1-1
clone size: NA
V gene: TRBV6-5
CDR3 protein: ASTSTGKEAF

J gene: TRBJ1-1
clone size: NA
V gene: TRBV27
CDR3 protein: ASSHSRTEAF

J gene: TRBJ1-3
clone size: NA
V gene: TRBV25-1
CDR3 protein: ASSAPSSGNTIY

J gene: TRBJ2-1
clone size: NA
V gene: TRBV5-1
CDR3 protein: ASSLAGGPAGEQF

J gene: TRBJ1-1
clone size: NA
V gene: TRBV5-6
CDR3 protein: ASSPNLRVRQNTEAF

J gene: TRBJ2-7
clone size: NA
V gene: TRBV5-4
CDR3 protein: ASSLRGQGSYEQY

J gene: TRBJ1-1
clone size: NA
V gene: TRBV11-2
CDR3 protein: ASSLGTGGYDEAF

J gene: TRBJ1-1
clone size: NA
V gene: TRBV29-1
CDR3 protein: SVGGDRGQTSTEAF

J gene: TRBJ2-6
clone size: NA
V gene: TRBV5-1
CDR3 protein: ASDSRDSGAGANVLT

J gene: TRBJ2-3
clone size: NA
V gene: TRBV9
CDR3 protein: ASSPTSGSTDTQY

J gene: TRBJ2-5
clone size: once
V gene: TRBV9
CDR3 protein: ASSVMGGAVETQY

J gene: TRBJ1-1
clone size: NA
V gene: TRBV6-6
CDR3 protein: ASSQPGQGFPEAF

J gene: TRBJ2-6
clone size: NA
V gene: TRBV18
CDR3 protein: ASSLDRLWANVLT

J gene: TRBJ2-6
clone size: NA
V gene: TRBV6-6
CDR3 protein: ATSTVSGANVLT

J gene: TRBJ2-5
clone size: NA
V gene: TRBV6-6
CDR3 protein: ASSYSTIELETQY

J gene: TRBJ1-4
clone size: NA
V gene: TRBV19
CDR3 protein: ASSQVKDEKLF

J gene: TRBJ2-7
clone size: NA
V gene: TRBV11-3
CDR3 protein: ASSSLESGVSYEQY

J gene: TRBJ1-2
clone size: NA
V gene: TRBV4-3
CDR3 protein: ASSPRQGGWDGYT

J gene: TRBJ2-3
clone size: NA
V gene: TRBV29-1
CDR3 protein: SMAGTRTDTQY

J gene: TRBJ1-1
clone size: NA
V gene: TRBV19
CDR3 protein: ASSNRDSNTEAF